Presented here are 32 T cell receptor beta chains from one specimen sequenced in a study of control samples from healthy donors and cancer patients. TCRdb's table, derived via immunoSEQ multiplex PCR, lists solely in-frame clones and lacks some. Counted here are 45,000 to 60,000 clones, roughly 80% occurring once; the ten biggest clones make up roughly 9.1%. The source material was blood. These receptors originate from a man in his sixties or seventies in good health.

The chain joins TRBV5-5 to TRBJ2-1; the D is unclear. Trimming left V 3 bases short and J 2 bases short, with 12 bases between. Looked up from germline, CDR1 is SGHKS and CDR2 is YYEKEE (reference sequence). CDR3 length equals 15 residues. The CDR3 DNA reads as TGTGCCAGCAGCTCGGGTGGTTTCGCCTACAATGAGCAGTTCTTC. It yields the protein CASSSGGFAYNEQFF. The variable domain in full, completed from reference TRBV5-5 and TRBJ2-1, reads DAGVTQSPTHLIKTRGQQVTLRCSPISGHKSVSWYQQVLGQGPQFIFQYYEKEERGRGNFPDRFSARQFPNYSSELNVNALLLGDSALYLCASSSGGFAYNEQFFGPGTRLTVL.

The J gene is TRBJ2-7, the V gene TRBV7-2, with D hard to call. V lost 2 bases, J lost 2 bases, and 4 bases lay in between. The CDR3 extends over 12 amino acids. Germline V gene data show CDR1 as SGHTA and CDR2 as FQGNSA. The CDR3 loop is CASSLQTYEQYF. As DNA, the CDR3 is TGTGCCAGCAGCTTACAAACCTACGAGCAGTACTTC.

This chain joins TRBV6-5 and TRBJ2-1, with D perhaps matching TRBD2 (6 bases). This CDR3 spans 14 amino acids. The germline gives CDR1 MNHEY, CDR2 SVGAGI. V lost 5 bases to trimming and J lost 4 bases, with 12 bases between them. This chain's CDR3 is CASSPGGTYNEQFF. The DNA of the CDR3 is TGTGCCAGCAGTCCCGGGGGAACTTACAATGAGCAGTTCTTC.

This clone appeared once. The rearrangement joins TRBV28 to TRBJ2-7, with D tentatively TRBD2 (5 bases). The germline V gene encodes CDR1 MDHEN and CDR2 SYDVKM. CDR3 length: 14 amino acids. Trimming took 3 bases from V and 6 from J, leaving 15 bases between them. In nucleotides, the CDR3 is TGTGCCAGCAGTTTTAGGCTAGCTGCAGGCGAGCAGTACTTC. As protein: CASSFRLAAGEQYF.

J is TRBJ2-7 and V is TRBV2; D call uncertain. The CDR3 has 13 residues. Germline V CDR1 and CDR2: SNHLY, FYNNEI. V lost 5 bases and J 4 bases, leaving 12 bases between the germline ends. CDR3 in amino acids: CASSFPLTYEQYF. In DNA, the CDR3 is TGTGCCAGCAGTTTTCCCCTGACGTACGAGCAGTACTTC.

The chain's CDR3 is CASSFQVSGELFF. The CDR3 coding sequence is TGCGCCAGCAGCTTCCAGGTGTCCGGGGAGCTGTTTTTT. The chain is built from TRBV5-1 and TRBJ2-2; D ambiguous. The CDR3 runs to 13 residues. V dropped 2 bases and J dropped 6 bases, with 8 bases sitting between them. Germline loops: CDR1 SGHRS, CDR2 YFSETQ.

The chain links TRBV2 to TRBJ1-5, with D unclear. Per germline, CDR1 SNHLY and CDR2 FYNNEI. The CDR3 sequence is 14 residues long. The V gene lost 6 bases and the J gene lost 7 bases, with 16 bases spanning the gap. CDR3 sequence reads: CASRAGGLSQPQHF. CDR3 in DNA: TGTGCCAGCAGGGCGGGCGGGCTAAGCCAGCCCCAGCATTTT. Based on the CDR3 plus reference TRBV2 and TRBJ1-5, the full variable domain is EPEVTQTPSHQVTQMGQEVILRCVPISNHLYFYWYRQILGQKVEFLVSFYNNEISEKSEIFDDQFSVERPDGSNFTLKIRSTKLEDSAMYFCASRAGGLSQPQHFGDGTRLSIL.

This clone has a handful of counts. The CDR3 sequence: CASSRDRGYSNQPQHF. CDR3 bases: TGTGCCAGCAGTCGAGACAGGGGTTATAGCAATCAGCCCCAGCATTTT. The chain links TRBV6-6 to TRBJ1-5; 8 positions agree with TRBD1. The CDR3 is made up of 16 amino acids. Germline V lookup: CDR1 MNHNY, CDR2 SVGAGI (reference sequence). V was pared by 5 bases and J by 0 bases, with 6 bases of the junction left unmatched.

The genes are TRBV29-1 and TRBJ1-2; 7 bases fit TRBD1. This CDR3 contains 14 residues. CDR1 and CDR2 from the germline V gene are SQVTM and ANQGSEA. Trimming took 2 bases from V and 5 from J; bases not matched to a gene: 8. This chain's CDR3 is CSVERGPRKYGYTF. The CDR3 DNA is TGCAGCGTTGAAAGGGGGCCGCGAAAGTATGGCTACACCTTC.

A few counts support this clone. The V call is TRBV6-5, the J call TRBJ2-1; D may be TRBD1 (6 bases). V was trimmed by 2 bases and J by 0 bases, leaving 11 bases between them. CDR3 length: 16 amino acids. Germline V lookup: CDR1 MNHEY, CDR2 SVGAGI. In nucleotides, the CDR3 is TGTGCCAGCAGTTACACAGGGCTTAGCTCCTACAATGAGCAGTTCTTC. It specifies CASSYTGLSSYNEQFF.

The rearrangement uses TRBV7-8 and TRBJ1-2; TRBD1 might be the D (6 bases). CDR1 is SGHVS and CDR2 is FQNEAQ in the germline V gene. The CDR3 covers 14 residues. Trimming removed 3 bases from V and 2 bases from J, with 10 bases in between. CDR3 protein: CASSLGTGNYGYTF. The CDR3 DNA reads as TGTGCCAGCAGCTTGGGTACAGGGAACTATGGCTACACCTTC.

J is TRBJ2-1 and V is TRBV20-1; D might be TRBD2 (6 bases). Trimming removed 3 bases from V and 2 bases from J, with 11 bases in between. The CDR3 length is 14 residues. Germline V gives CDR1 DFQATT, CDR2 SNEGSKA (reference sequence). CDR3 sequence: CSASGGPPYNEQFF. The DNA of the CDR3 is TGCAGTGCTAGTGGAGGGCCCCCCTACAATGAGCAGTTCTTC.

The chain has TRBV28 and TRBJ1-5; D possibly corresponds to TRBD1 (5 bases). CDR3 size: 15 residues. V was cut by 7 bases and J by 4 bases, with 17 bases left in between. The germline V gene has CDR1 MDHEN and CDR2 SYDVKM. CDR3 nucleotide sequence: TGTGCCAGCACCTCCTGGGGCCGAGGAAATCAGCCCCAGCATTTT. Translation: CASTSWGRGNQPQHF. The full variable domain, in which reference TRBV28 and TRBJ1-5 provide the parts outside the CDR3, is DVKVTQSSRYLVKRTGEKVFLECVQDMDHENMFWYRQDPGLGLRLIYFSYDVKMKEKGDIPEGYSVSREKKERFSLILESASTNQTSMYLCASTSWGRGNQPQHFGDGTRLSIL.

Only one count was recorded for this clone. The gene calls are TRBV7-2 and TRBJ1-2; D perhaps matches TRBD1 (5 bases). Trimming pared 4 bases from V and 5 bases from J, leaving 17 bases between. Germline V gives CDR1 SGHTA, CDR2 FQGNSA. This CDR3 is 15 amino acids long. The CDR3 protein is CASSSNAGRPYGYTF. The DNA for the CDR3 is TGTGCCAGCAGCTCCAACGCGGGACGGCCGTATGGCTACACCTTC.

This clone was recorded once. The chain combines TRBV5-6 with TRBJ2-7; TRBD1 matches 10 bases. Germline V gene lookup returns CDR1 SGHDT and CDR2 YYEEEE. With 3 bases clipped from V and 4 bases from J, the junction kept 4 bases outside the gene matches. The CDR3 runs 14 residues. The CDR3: CASSSGTGDYEQYF. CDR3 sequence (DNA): TGTGCCAGCAGCTCTGGGACAGGGGATTACGAGCAGTACTTC.

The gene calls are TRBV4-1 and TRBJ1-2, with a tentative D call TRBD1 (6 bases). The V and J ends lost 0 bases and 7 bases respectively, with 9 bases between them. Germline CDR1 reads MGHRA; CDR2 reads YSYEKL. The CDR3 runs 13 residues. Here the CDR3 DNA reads TGCGCCAGCAGCCAAGAGGGGGCCCTTGGCTACACCTTC. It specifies CASSQEGALGYTF.

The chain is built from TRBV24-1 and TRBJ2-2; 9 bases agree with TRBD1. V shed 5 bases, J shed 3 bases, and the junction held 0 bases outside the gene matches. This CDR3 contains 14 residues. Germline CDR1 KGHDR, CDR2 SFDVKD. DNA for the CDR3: TGTGCCACCAGTGGGACAGGGGACACCGGGGAGCTGTTTTTT. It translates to CATSGTGDTGELFF.

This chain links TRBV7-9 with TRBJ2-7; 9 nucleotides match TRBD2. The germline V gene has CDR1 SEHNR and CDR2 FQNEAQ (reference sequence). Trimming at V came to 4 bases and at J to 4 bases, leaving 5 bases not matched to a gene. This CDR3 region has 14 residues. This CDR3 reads CASSCRAGGYEQYF. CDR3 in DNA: TGTGCCAGCAGCTGCCGGGCGGGGGGGTACGAGCAGTACTTC.

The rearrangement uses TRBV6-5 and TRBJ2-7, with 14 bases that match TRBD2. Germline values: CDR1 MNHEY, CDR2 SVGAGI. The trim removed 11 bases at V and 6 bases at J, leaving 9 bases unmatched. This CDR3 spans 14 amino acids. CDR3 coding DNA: TGTGCCGGTTCCGGGACTAGCGGGAGAGGCGAGCAGTACTTC. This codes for CAGSGTSGRGEQYF.

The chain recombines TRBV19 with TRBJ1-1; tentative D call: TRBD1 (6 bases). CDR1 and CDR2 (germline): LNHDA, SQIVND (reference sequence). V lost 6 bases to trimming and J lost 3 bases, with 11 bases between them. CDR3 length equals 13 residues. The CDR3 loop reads CASRDRQDTEAFF. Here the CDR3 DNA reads TGTGCCAGTAGGGACAGACAGGACACTGAAGCTTTCTTT.

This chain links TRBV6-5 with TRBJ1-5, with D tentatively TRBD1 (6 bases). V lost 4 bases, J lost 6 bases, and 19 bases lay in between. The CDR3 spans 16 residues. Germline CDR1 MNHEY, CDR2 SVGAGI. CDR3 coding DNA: TGTGCCAGCAGTTCCACCAAAGGGGGGCTGGGTCAGCCCCAGCATTTT. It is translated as CASSSTKGGLGQPQHF.

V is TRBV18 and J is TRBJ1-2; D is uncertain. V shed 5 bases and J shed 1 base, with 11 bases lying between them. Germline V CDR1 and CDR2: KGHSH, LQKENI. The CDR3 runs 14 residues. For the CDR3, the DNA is TGTGCCAGCTCAGTCGACACATATAACTATGGCTACACCTTC. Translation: CASSVDTYNYGYTF.

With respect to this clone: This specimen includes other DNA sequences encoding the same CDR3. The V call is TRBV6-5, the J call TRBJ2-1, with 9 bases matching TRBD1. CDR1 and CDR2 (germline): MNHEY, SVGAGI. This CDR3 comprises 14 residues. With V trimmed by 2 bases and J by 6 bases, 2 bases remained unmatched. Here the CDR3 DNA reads TGTGCCAGCAGTTACAACAGGGGGCGCAATGAGCAGTTCTTC. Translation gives CASSYNRGRNEQFF.

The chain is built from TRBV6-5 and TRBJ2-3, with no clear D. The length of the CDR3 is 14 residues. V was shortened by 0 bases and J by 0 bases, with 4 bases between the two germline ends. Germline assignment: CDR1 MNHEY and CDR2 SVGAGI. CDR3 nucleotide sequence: TGTGCCAGCAGTTACTCGTTTAGCACAGATACGCAGTATTTT. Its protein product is CASSYSFSTDTQYF.

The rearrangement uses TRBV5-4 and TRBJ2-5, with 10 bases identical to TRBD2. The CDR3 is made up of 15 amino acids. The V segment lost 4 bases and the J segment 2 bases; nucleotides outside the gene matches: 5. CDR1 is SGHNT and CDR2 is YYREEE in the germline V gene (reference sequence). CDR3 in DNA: TGTGCCAGCAGCCAGGGACTAGCGAGTCAAGAGACCCAGTACTTC. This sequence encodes CASSQGLASQETQYF.

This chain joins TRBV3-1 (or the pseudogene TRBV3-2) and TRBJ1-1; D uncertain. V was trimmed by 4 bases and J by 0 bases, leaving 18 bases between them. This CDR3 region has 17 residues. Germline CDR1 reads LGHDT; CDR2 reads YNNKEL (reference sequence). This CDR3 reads CASSPTPLRALNTEAFF. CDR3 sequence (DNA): TGTGCCAGCAGCCCAACCCCCCTCAGAGCCCTGAACACTGAAGCTTTCTTT.

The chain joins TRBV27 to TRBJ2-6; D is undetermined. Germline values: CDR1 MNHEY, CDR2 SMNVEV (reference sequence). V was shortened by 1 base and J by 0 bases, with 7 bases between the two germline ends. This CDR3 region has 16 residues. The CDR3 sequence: CASSLYQVSGANVLTF. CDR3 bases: TGTGCCAGCAGTTTATACCAGGTCTCTGGGGCCAACGTCCTGACTTTC.

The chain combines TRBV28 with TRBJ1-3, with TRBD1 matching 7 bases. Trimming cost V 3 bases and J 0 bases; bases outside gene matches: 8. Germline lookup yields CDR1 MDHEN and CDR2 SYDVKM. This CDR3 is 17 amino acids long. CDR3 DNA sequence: TGTGCCAGCAGTTTCTCGACAGGGATATTCTCTGGAAACACCATATATTTT. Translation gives CASSFSTGIFSGNTIYF.

CDR3 DNA sequence: TGTGCCAGCAGCATAGGGGGACGAAGGTATGAAGCTTTCTTT. Its translation: CASSIGGRRYEAFF. The chain has TRBV7-2 and TRBJ1-1; D may be TRBD1 (6 bases). Trimming took 5 bases from V and 7 from J, leaving 17 bases between them. The CDR3 is 14 residues long. The germline gives CDR1 SGHTA, CDR2 FQGNSA.

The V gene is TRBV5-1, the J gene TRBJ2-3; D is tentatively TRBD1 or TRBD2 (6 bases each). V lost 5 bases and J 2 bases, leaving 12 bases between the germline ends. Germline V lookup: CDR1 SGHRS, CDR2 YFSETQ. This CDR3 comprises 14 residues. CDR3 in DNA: TGCGCCAGCAGGAGGGGGGCCCCCACAGATACGCAGTATTTT. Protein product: CASRRGAPTDTQYF.

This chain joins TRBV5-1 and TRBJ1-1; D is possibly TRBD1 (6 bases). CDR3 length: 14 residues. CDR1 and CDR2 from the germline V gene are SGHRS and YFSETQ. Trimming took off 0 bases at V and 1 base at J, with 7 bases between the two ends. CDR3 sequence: CASSLDRANTEAFF. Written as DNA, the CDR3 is TGCGCCAGCAGCTTGGACAGGGCGAACACTGAAGCTTTCTTT.

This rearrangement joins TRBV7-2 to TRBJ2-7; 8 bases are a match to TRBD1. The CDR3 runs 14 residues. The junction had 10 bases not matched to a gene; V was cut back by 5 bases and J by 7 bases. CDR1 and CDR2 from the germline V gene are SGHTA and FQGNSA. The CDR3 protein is CASSTTGAVGEQYF. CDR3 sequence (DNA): TGTGCCAGCAGCACGACAGGGGCGGTAGGTGAGCAGTACTTC.